This T cell receptor (beta chain) was sequenced during a study of T cell repertoires in cytomegalovirus infection. Study as a whole: Newly reported HLA-C-restricted and thoroughly characterized HLA-B-restricted CMV epitopes were employed. Matching HLA type and CMV infection were both indicated by public TCR beta signatures.

TCRdb re-analysed the reads in MiXCR, keeping a single row per CDR3 protein. The sample has 640,000 or so distinct CDR3 sequences, 30% to 40% seen once. Study-wide results and caveats: Dominating the ex vivo response were TCR beta clonotypes that were CMV-specific and HLA-C-restricted.

Germline V gives CDR1 LGHNT, CDR2 FRNRAP. This CDR3 has 11 amino acids. V lost 5 bases to trimming and J lost 6 bases, with 7 bases between them. Regarding this clonotype: Its antigen is undetermined.

This receptor was obtained from a human donor in good health (CMV status not recorded). Some clones in this sample may be carry-over from other donors' samples. The chain joins TRBV12-5 to TRBJ1-1, with D unresolved. The sequencing used cultured PBMCs, collected from culture after CMV antigen stimulation. The CDR3 coding sequence is TGTGCTAGTGGTCCCGGGGCTGAAGCTTTCTTT. Residues: CASGPGAEAFF.